What follows describes a single TCR beta chain. Antigen unknown. Since no conserved phenylalanine or tryptophan closes the CDR3, a read error is the likely cause. Unsorted bulk tissue of roughly 19-30 mg yielded co-extracted RNA and DNA. Surgeons resected the patients' primary liver carcinomas. The entry originates in a study of tumor-infiltrating lymphocytes in primary liver carcinoma. Overall study context: Sequenced samples came back with roughly 3.5 to 8 million productive TCRbeta reads, and the counts looked alike across tissue types. Whole-study results and caveats: Tumors significantly exceeded blood in top-250-clone fraction (p = 0.039).

The germline gives CDR1 LGHNA, CDR2 YNFKEQ. The CDR3 extends over 16 amino acids. The researchers produced TCR beta cDNA from around 500 ng total RNA with a constant-region primer. Libraries for TCR beta were built through three nested multiplex PCR rounds, which together made up a slightly modified ARM-PCR procedure. For about 11 cycles apiece, the opening two PCR rounds ran with TRBV1-TRBV30 forward primers and a C-beta reverse primer. TCRdb fed the multiplex PCR reads into MiXCR, producing one record per CDR3 protein. The data hold approximately 42,000 distinct CDR3 sequences, with roughly 80% observed a single time.

The specimen was tumor-adjacent normal liver tissue. The V gene is TRBV4-2, the J gene TRBJ2-6, with D possibly being TRBD2 (6 bases). The source of this sequence is a woman in her thirties with primary liver carcinoma and hepatitis B virus infection. The CDR3 region has the DNA TGTGCCAACAGCCAAGACGGGGGAGCTGGGGCCAACGTCCTGACTTCC. Translated, it gives CANSQDGGAGANVLTS.